Given below is one TCR beta chain in context. Three rounds of nested PCR, following a modified ARM-PCR protocol, produced the TCRbeta library. TCRdb used MiXCR to reprocess the multiplex PCR reads, holding one entry per CDR3 protein. Of some 120,000 distinct CDR3 sequences listed, around three fifths are singletons. This CDR3 is built from 14 residues. V gave up 4 bases and J gave up 2 bases, with 15 bases separating them. CDR1 and CDR2 from the germline V gene are DFQATT and SNEGSKA (reference sequence). This sample was taken from a study of tumor and adjacent non-tumor tissue in lung cancer. About the research overall: Patients comprised eleven to twelve adenocarcinoma, a couple of squamous cell carcinoma and 1 small cell lung cancer.

RNA was extracted from bulk tissue without any cell sorting. The clonotype originates from a man aged 25 to 45 with non-small cell lung cancer. The sample taken for sequencing was lung tumor tissue. The chain employs TRBV20-1 and TRBJ2-7, with a possible D match to TRBD1 (6 bases). The CDR3 reads CSAMVDRGAYEQYF. As DNA, the CDR3 is TGCAGTGCTATGGTGGACAGAGGGGCCTACGAGCAGTACTTC.